The sequence of this T cell receptor beta chain was determined in a study of low-dose radiotherapy and immunotherapy resistance in tumors. The wider study: Oral administration of aspirin 300 mg daily occurred for four cycles, commencing at cycle 1 day 1.

In its sample, this clonotype was seen many times. The germline V gene encodes CDR1 LGHDT and CDR2 YNNKEL (reference sequence). Trimming left V 8 bases short and J 2 bases short, with 9 bases between. The CDR3 length is 12 residues. As to time point: after trial treatment. Treatment: LDRT plus nivolumab, ipilimumab, low-dose cyclophosphamide and aspirin (RACIN trial). Donors received nivolumab, ipilimumab, aspirin, low-dose cyclophosphamide and low-dose radiotherapy. TRAV- and TRBV-specific primers were used for first-strand cDNA, which covered alpha and beta chains. The TCRs were subjected to amplification over approximately 18 PCR cycles employing a constant-region primer in conjunction with a V-primer adapter. After the mRNA was isolated, it was amplified using in vitro transcription. TCRdb reprocessed the reads via MiXCR and lists one record per CDR3 protein. The sample holds approximately 100,000 distinct CDR3 sequences, less than 25% seen once.

Sequencing used PBMCs, obtained after low-dose radiotherapy plus immunotherapy. This rearrangement joins TRBV3-1 to TRBJ1-2; D uncertain. This receptor was identified in a male donor with prostate cancer. This chain's CDR3 is CASEGPNYGYTF. DNA of the CDR3: TGTGCCAGCGAGGGCCCGAACTATGGCTACACCTTC. The variable domain in full, with the rest retrieved from reference TRBV3-1 and TRBJ1-2, is DTAVSQTPKYLVTQMGNDKSIKCEQNLGHDTMYWYKQDSKKFLKIMFSYNNKELIINETVPNRFSPKSPDKAHLNLHINSLELGDSAVYFCASEGPNYGYTFGSGTRLTVV.